The 25 T cell receptor beta chains in this list originate from one sample, sequenced in a study. TCRdb reprocessed the 5' RACE reads with MiXCR, giving one entry per CDR3 protein. The sample shows about 50,000 distinct CDR3 sequences, about 15% of them seen only once. Material: naive CD4+ T cells sorted from blood. Subset here: naive CD4+ T cells, CD4+CD45RA+CD25-. These receptors were obtained from a female donor with breast cancer.

Many counts were recorded for this clonotype. V gene TRBV20-1 combines with J gene TRBJ2-7; D is uncertain. V was shortened by 1 base and J by 6 bases, with 10 bases between the two germline ends. The CDR3 totals 12 residues. Germline-derived CDR1 and CDR2 are DFQATT and SNEGSKA (reference sequence). This CDR3 is CSARGHGPEQYF. The CDR3 DNA reads TGCAGTGCTAGAGGCCACGGCCCCGAGCAGTACTTC.

The gene calls are TRBV10-3 and TRBJ2-7; 12 positions match TRBD1. V lost 4 bases to trimming and J lost 5 bases; unmatched junction nucleotides: 3. Germline V gene lookup returns CDR1 ENHRY and CDR2 SYGVKD. There are 14 residues in the CDR3. CDR3 DNA: TGTGCCATCAGTGGGGGACAGGGGGCGAACGAGCAGTACTTC. This translates into CAISGGQGANEQYF.

There are a few counts of this clonotype. The CDR3 loop reads CASSESWGWKYF. DNA for the CDR3: TGTGCCAGCAGCGAATCGTGGGGCTGGAAGTACTTC. This sequence joins TRBV3-1 and TRBJ2-7; a possible D gene is TRBD1 (5 bases). With 5 bases removed from V and 11 bases from J, the gap between germline ends came to 16 bases. This CDR3 spans 12 amino acids. CDR1 and CDR2 from the germline V gene are LGHDT and YNNKEL (reference sequence).

This clonotype is medium-sized within its sample. The chain uses TRBV6-5 and TRBJ1-5; 8 bases fit TRBD1. This CDR3 is built from 17 residues. Losses at the gene ends were 5 bases for V and 6 bases for J; bases not matched to a gene: 15. Germline loops: CDR1 MNHEY, CDR2 SVGAGI. The DNA of the CDR3 is TGTGCCAGCAGTCTTACCTGGACAGGGCGGGAAGGTCAGCCCCAGCATTTT. The encoded protein is CASSLTWTGREGQPQHF.

This clonotype was seen a few times. The chain links TRBV2 to TRBJ2-1; the D is unclear. The CDR3 runs to 13 residues. Germline lookup yields CDR1 SNHLY and CDR2 FYNNEI. Trimming removed 5 bases at V and 5 bases at J, with 10 bases between. The CDR3 reads CASSTNRDNEQFF. The CDR3 coding sequence is TGTGCCAGCAGTACCAACCGGGACAATGAGCAGTTCTTC. Drawing the rest from reference TRBV2 and TRBJ2-1, the complete variable domain is EPEVTQTPSHQVTQMGQEVILRCVPISNHLYFYWYRQILGQKVEFLVSFYNNEISEKSEIFDDQFSVERPDGSNFTLKIRSTKLEDSAMYFCASSTNRDNEQFFGPGTRLTVL.

This clonotype was detected many times. This chain joins TRBV20-1 and TRBJ2-5; possibly TRBD1 for D (5 bases). The V end lost 4 bases, the J end lost 2 bases, and 8 bases lay between the germline ends. CDR3 length: 12 amino acids. CDR1 and CDR2 from the germline V gene are DFQATT and SNEGSKA (reference sequence). This CDR3 is CSAKTVQETQYF. CDR3 nucleotides: TGCAGTGCTAAGACAGTTCAAGAGACCCAGTACTTC.

V gene TRBV5-1 combines with J gene TRBJ2-1, with a tentative D call TRBD1 (5 bases). The CDR3 is 17 amino acids. CDR1 is SGHRS, CDR2 YFSETQ, per germline. V gave up 3 bases and J gave up 9 bases, with 25 bases separating them. DNA for the CDR3: TGCGCCAGCAGCTCGACTCCCTCAGACAGAAGTTACGGTGAGCAGTTCTTC. Translated: CASSSTPSDRSYGEQFF.

The V gene is TRBV10-2, the J gene TRBJ2-3; 8 bases map to TRBD1. The V segment lost 7 bases and the J segment 2 bases; nucleotides outside the gene matches: 11. Germline CDR1 reads WSHSY; CDR2 reads SAAADI. This CDR3 region has 16 residues. The CDR3 DNA is TGCGCCAGCAAGGATACGGACAGGGCTTACACAGATACGCAGTATTTT. Its protein is CASKDTDRAYTDTQYF.

V is TRBV3-1 and J is TRBJ1-2; a possible D gene is TRBD1 (5 bases). V dropped 0 bases and J dropped 8 bases, with 13 bases sitting between them. The CDR3 has 14 amino acids. The germline CDR1 and CDR2 sequences are LGHDT and YNNKEL (reference sequence). The CDR3 DNA sequence: TGTGCCAGCAGCCAAGATAGGGCCAGGGCGGGCTACACCTTC. Protein: CASSQDRARAGYTF.

This clonotype was picked up one time. One junction end does not reproduce the germline sequence, and a read error may be involved. This sequence joins TRBV12-3 or TRBV12-4 and TRBJ1-2; TRBD1 might be the D (5 bases). This CDR3 contains 14 residues. The CDR3 nucleotides are TGTGCCAGCAGTCTACATGACAGCAACTATGGCTTCACCTTC. Protein sequence: CASSLHDSNYGFTF.

This clonotype was seen a few times. The V and J genes are TRBV11-2 and TRBJ1-1; TRBD1 is a possible D gene (5 bases). The CDR3 contains 14 residues. Germline assignment: CDR1 SGHAT and CDR2 FQNNGV. The V end lost 1 base, the J end lost 3 bases, and 9 bases lay between the germline ends. CDR3 amino acids: CASSLAGGDTEAFF. CDR3 bases: TGTGCCAGCAGCTTAGCGGGAGGGGACACTGAAGCTTTCTTT.

This clonotype was observed a handful of times. J is TRBJ2-2 and V is TRBV6-1; 9 bases line up with TRBD1. Germline V gene data show CDR1 as MNHNS and CDR2 as SASEGT. J gave up 5 bases and V 6 bases, and 4 bases lay outside the gene matches. CDR3 length: 14 amino acids. CDR3 residues: CASRPDRGTGELFF. The CDR3 region has the DNA TGTGCCAGCAGACCTGACAGGGGGACCGGGGAGCTGTTTTTT.

This clonotype has more than one count but fewer than ten. A read error may account for a junction end that differs from germline. The rearrangement uses TRBV7-2 and TRBJ2-7; weak D call: TRBD2 (5 bases). The CDR3 is 14 amino acids. CDR1 and CDR2 (germline): SGHTA, FQGNSA. The CDR3 loop reads CASSPRVQSYEQYF. The CDR3 DNA follows: TGTGCCAGCAGCCCGCGGGTGCAATCCTACGAGCAGTACTTT.

The chain joins TRBV4-2 to TRBJ2-5; 12 positions match TRBD1. Germline V gene lookup returns CDR1 LGHNA and CDR2 YNFKEQ. The length of the CDR3 is 16 residues. V trimming: 1 base; J trimming: 2 bases; junction bases outside the gene matches: 2. The CDR3, as DNA: TGTGCCAGCAGCCAAGGGGACAGGGGGCCTCAAGAGACCCAGTACTTC. Translation gives CASSQGDRGPQETQYF.

This clonotype was observed at least ten times. The CDR3 DNA is TGCGCCAGCAGCTTTCCCAGGGCAGAGCAGCCCCAGCATTTT. Translated, it gives CASSFPRAEQPQHF. The chain recombines TRBV5-1 with TRBJ1-5, with a tentative D call TRBD1 (5 bases). The V gene lost 2 bases and the J gene lost 7 bases, with 13 bases spanning the gap. CDR3 length equals 14 residues. CDR1 is SGHRS, CDR2 YFSETQ, per germline.

This clonotype was seen only a few times. The chain recombines TRBV5-6 with TRBJ2-5; D possibly corresponds to TRBD1 (6 bases). This CDR3 is 14 amino acids long. V was shortened by 4 bases and J by 4 bases, with 14 bases between the two germline ends. CDR1 and CDR2 from the germline V gene are SGHDT and YYEEEE. The CDR3 DNA reads TGTGCCAGCAGCGCACAGGGTCCGGGAGAGACCCAGTACTTC. It yields the protein CASSAQGPGETQYF.

The chain links TRBV7-3 to TRBJ2-6; no clear D. V lost 5 bases and J lost 2, with 19 bases in between. Germline CDR1 is SGHTA and CDR2 is FQGTGA. CDR3 length: 18 amino acids. DNA of the CDR3: TGTGCCAGCAGCGCGCTCCGGACGGAACCCCCTGGGGCCAACGTCCTGACTTTC. It is translated as CASSALRTEPPGANVLTF.

The chain carries TRBV15 and TRBJ1-1, with D unresolved. Germline CDR1 reads LNHNV; CDR2 reads YYDKDF (reference sequence). The CDR3 runs 15 residues. V dropped 3 bases and J dropped 0 bases, with 11 bases sitting between them. Here the CDR3 DNA reads TGTGCCACCAGCAGGGGGTCTGGGATGAACACTGAAGCTTTCTTT. Its translation is CATSRGSGMNTEAFF.

This chain links TRBV5-3 with TRBJ1-4, with D possibly TRBD1 on 6 matching bases. TRBV5-3 is sorted into the ORF group, with uncertain function. The V and J ends lost 4 bases and 4 bases respectively, with 11 bases between them. The CDR3 length is 14 residues. The chain's CDR3 is CARSLGQINEKLFF. For the CDR3, the DNA is TGTGCCAGAAGCCTCGGACAGATTAATGAAAAACTGTTTTTT.

The count of this clonotype is one. This chain uses TRBV4-2 with TRBJ2-6; no clear D gene. This CDR3 has 15 amino acids. Trimming pared 4 bases from V and 0 bases from J, leaving 7 bases between. CDR1 and CDR2 from the germline V gene are LGHNA and YNFKEQ. In DNA form, the CDR3 reads TGTGCCAGCAGCCCCACGGGCTCTGGGGCCAACGTCCTGACTTTC. It yields the protein CASSPTGSGANVLTF.

This clonotype has a count of ten or more. The genes are TRBV9 and TRBJ2-1; the D gene is possibly TRBD2 (6 bases). V lost 2 bases to trimming and J lost 3 bases, with 12 bases between them. Germline CDR1 SGDLS, CDR2 YYNGEE. The CDR3 runs to 15 residues. The CDR3, as DNA: TGTGCCAGCAGCGTCGGGACTGACAACTACAATGAGCAGTTCTTC. It specifies CASSVGTDNYNEQFF.

This chain links TRBV5-6 with TRBJ2-1; TRBD1 matches 7 bases. The V gene's germline CDR1 is SGHDT and CDR2 YYEEEE. The CDR3 consists of 14 residues. The V gene end was trimmed by 4 bases and the J gene end by 7 bases; junction bases not matched to a gene: 8. The chain's CDR3 is CASSRQQGWNEQFF. The DNA for the CDR3 is TGTGCCAGCAGCCGTCAACAGGGGTGGAATGAGCAGTTCTTC.

This clonotype was recorded a few times. The rearrangement joins TRBV28 to TRBJ2-7; D gene unclear. Germline values: CDR1 MDHEN, CDR2 SYDVKM. Deletions cut 2 bases from V and 7 bases from J, with 9 bases between. The CDR3 has 12 amino acids. CDR3 loop: CASSLGPWEQYF. The CDR3 coding sequence is TGTGCCAGCAGTTTAGGTCCGTGGGAGCAGTACTTC.

V is TRBV4-1 and J is TRBJ2-5, with TRBD1 matching over 11 bases. CDR1 is MGHRA and CDR2 is YSYEKL in the germline V gene. The CDR3 runs to 17 residues. The junction had 12 bases not matched to a gene; V was cut back by 4 bases and J by 5 bases. The CDR3 is CASSPYLFGTGGETQYF. In nucleotides, the CDR3 is TGCGCCAGCAGCCCCTACCTTTTCGGGACAGGGGGGGAGACCCAGTACTTC.

This clonotype was picked up a small number of times. The J gene is TRBJ1-2, the V gene TRBV24-1; D not certain. In germline, CDR1 is KGHDR, CDR2 SFDVKD. This CDR3 has 14 amino acids. Trimming removed 6 bases from V and 4 bases from J, with 14 bases in between. The CDR3 DNA sequence: TGTGCCACCAGTAGCCCCACGTACTCCTATGGCTACACCTTC. This sequence encodes CATSSPTYSYGYTF.